This T cell receptor beta chain was identified in a study of CD8 T cells in ankylosing spondylitis. Whole-study findings and limits: Reports of some motif variants in reactive arthritis synovial fluid and blood predate this one.

TCRdb reprocessed the 5' RACE reads with MiXCR, giving one entry per CDR3 protein. This sample has a few hundred thousand distinct CDR3 sequences, with 15% to 20% found just once. The sample holds a few counts of this clonotype. Its matching antigen is unknown. Trimming removed 4 bases from V and 2 bases from J, with 8 bases in between. Germline loops: CDR1 ENHRY, CDR2 SYGVKD. This CDR3 is built from 14 residues. The V call is TRBV10-3, the J call TRBJ1-4; D is possibly TRBD1 (5 bases). Sample: blood, either unsorted or a sorted T cell fraction (not recorded which). The sequence was collected from a male donor with ankylosing spondylitis or in good health (not recorded which). CDR3 protein: CAISGAGTNEKLFF. DNA of the CDR3: TGTGCCATCAGTGGGGCAGGGACTAATGAAAAACTGTTTTTT.